The present TCR beta chain was sequenced within a study of T cells after yellow fever vaccination. The CDR3 totals 14 residues. Trimming shortened V by 7 bases and J by 8 bases, and 17 bases separated the two germline ends. 5'RACE template switching produced TCR cDNA carrying a universal primer site and UMIs. MiXCR, applied by TCRdb to the 5' RACE reads, yields one record per CDR3 protein. The sample contains 150,000 to 200,000 distinct CDR3 sequences, 5.5% to 7.5% of which appear only once. This clonotype was counted at least ten times. This TCR was sampled from a young man who received the YFV17D yellow fever vaccine. This specimen was CD4+ T cells sorted from PBMCs, taken on the day of the first yellow fever vaccination. This sequence joins TRBV12-3 or TRBV12-4 and TRBJ1-4; D is perhaps TRBD1 (5 bases). CDR3 in amino acids: CASIFEGPGEKLFF. In nucleotides, the CDR3 is TGTGCCAGCATTTTTGAGGGGCCCGGGGAAAAACTGTTTTTT.